This TCR beta chain emerged from a study of control samples from healthy donors and cancer patients. TCRdb's copy holds only in-frame clones and misses some; the assay was immunoSEQ multiplex PCR. The sample holds more than 95,000 clones, over 90% seen once. Looked up from germline, CDR1 is MNHEY and CDR2 is SMNVEV (reference sequence). Deletions cut 8 bases from V and 7 bases from J, with 27 bases between. The CDR3 is made up of 18 amino acids. This receptor was identified in a man aged 18 to 29 in good health. The sample consisted of blood. V gene TRBV27 combines with J gene TRBJ1-6, with a possible D match to TRBD1 (6 bases). CDR3 sequence reads: CASFGALVPGQGNSPLHF. CDR3 sequence (DNA): TGTGCCAGCTTCGGGGCCTTGGTTCCTGGCCAGGGGAATTCACCCCTCCACTTT.